This is a list of T cell receptor delta chains from one sample in a study of Vδ1+ human thymocytes. TCRdb re-called the multiplex PCR reads through CATT. The sample yields 50,000 to 60,000 delta-chain clones, over 13% seen once. Sequenced input: Vdelta1+ gamma-delta thymocytes from the thymus. The receptor source for this set is a girl under three years old who had congenital heart surgery. The CDR3 runs from the conserved cysteine through the conserved F or W. Each record gives: V gene, D gene, clone size, J gene, CDR3 protein, CDR3 DNA. D genes are given only for firm matches. Rows give clone size only sometimes, using once, few, many, or a class for an expanded clone.

V: TRDV2; D: TRDD3; size: NA; J: TRDJ1; CDR3: CACDTELLPPNVLGDTPDTDKLIF; DNA: TGTGCCTGTGACACCGAACTACTTCCCCCAAATGTACTGGGGGATACGCCGGACACCGATAAACTCATCTTT
V: TRDV1; D: TRDD3; size: NA; J: TRDJ1; CDR3: CALGEPWGIRPTDKLIF; DNA: TGTGCTCTTGGGGAACCTTGGGGGATACGCCCCACCGATAAACTCATCTTT
V: TRDV1; D: TRDD3; size: NA; J: TRDJ1; CDR3: CALGELLPTLPYWGIQDTDKLIF; DNA: TGTGCTCTTGGGGAACTCCTTCCTACTTTGCCCTACTGGGGGATACAGGACACCGATAAACTCATCTTT
V: TRDV1; D: NA; size: few; J: TRDJ1; CDR3: CALGELVFPLNAKYWVDKLIF; DNA: TGTGCTCTTGGGGAACTAGTATTCCCCCTCAATGCGAAGTACTGGGTCGATAAACTCATCTTT
V: TRDV1; D: TRDD3; size: few; J: TRDJ1; CDR3: CALGEPPTLPTGGERYRLIF; DNA: TGTGCTCTTGGGGAACCCCCTACCTTGCCAACTGGGGGAGAGCGATATAGACTCATCTTT
V: TRDV1; D: TRDD3; size: NA; J: TRDJ1; CDR3: CALLGDTYTDKLIF; DNA: TGTGCTCTACTGGGGGATACGTACACCGATAAACTCATCTTT
V: TRDV1; D: NA; size: few; J: TRDJ1; CDR3: CALGEPVYNFLLVPTDKLIF; DNA: TGTGCTCTTGGGGAACCCGTCTATAACTTCCTCCTCGTTCCCACCGATAAACTCATCTTT
V: TRDV1; D: NA; size: NA; J: TRDJ1; CDR3: CALGKHYVCRDLTDKLIF; DNA: TGTGCTCTTGGGAAGCACTACGTATGCCGGGACCTAACCGATAAACTCATCTTT
V: TRDV1; D: NA; size: few; J: TRDJ1; CDR3: CALGEGPLYTDKLIF; DNA: TGTGCTCTTGGGGAAGGTCCTCTCTACACCGATAAACTCATCTTT
V: TRDV2; D: TRDD3; size: few; J: TRDJ2; CDR3: CACVLPKLLGVLTAQLFF; DNA: TGTGCCTGTGTCCTCCCCAAGCTACTGGGGGTTTTGACAGCACAACTCTTCTTT